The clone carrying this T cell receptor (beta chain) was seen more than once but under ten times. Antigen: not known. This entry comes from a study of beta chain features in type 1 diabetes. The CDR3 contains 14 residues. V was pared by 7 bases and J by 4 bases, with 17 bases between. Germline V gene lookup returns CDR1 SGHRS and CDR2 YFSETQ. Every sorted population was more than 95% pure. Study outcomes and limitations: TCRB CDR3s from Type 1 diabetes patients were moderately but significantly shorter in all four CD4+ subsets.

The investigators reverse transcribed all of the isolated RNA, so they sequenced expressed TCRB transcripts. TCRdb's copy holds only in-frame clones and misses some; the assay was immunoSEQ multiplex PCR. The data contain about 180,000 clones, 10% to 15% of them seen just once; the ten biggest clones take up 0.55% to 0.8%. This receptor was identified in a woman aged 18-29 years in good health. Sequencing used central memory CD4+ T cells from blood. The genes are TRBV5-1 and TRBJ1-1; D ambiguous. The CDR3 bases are TGCGCCAGCGGGAAGGCCGGGGTCGGCACTGAAGCTTTCTTT. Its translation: CASGKAGVGTEAFF. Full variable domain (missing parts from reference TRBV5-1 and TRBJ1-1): KAGVTQTPRYLIKTRGQQVTLSCSPISGHRSVSWYQQTPGQGLQFLFEYFSETQRNKGNFPGRFSGRQFSNSRSEMNVSTLELGDSALYLCASGKAGVGTEAFFGQGTRLTVV.